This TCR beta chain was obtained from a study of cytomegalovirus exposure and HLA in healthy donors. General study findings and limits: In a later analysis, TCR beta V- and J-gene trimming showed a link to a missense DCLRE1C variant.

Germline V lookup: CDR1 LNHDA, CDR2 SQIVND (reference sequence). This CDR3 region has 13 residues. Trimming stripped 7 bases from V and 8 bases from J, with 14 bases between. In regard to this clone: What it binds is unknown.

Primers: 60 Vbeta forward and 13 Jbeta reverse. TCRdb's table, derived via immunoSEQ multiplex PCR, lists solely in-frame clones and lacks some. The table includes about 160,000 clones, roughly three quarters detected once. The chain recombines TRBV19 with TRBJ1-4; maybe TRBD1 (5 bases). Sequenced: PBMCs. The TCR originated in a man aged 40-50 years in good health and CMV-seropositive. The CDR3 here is CASTEDAGEKLFF. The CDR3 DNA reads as TGTGCCAGTACCGAGGACGCAGGGGAAAAACTGTTTTTT. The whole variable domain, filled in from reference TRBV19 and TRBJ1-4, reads DGGITQSPKYLFRKEGQNVTLSCEQNLNHDAMYWYRQDPGQGLRLIYYSQIVNDFQKGDIAEGYSVSREKKESFPLTVTSAQKNPTAFYLCASTEDAGEKLFFGSGTQLSVL.